The 31 T cell receptor beta chains below all came from one sample that was sequenced in a study of CD8+ T cells in alopecia areata. The treatment was: oral pan-JAK inhibitor, 5-10 mg twice daily. Sequencing used cDNA as its template, made by extracting RNA and reverse transcribing it. The assay was immunoSEQ multiplex PCR, and TCRdb's table has in-frame clones only and misses some. There are about 90,000 clones in the sample; 40% to 50% occur only once, and 15% to 20% lies in the top ten. Sequencing used CD8+ T cells sorted from blood, obtained at week 24, from a patient treated with tofacitinib. These receptors were obtained from a human donor with alopecia areata.

The rearrangement uses TRBV29-1 and TRBJ2-7; D tentatively reads TRBD1 or TRBD2 (5 bases each). CDR1 and CDR2 (germline): SQVTM, ANQGSEA. V lost 4 bases, J lost 2 bases, and 9 bases lay in between. CDR3 length equals 12 residues. CDR3 sequence (DNA): TGCAGCGTTGCTCTGGGGGCCTACGAGCAGTACTTC. Protein: CSVALGAYEQYF.

This clone was found a few times. This chain joins TRBV29-1 and TRBJ1-2; a possible D gene is TRBD1 (5 bases). Trimming took 5 bases from V and 3 from J, leaving 7 bases between them. The CDR3 runs 11 residues. The germline V gene has CDR1 SQVTM and CDR2 ANQGSEA. In DNA form, the CDR3 reads TGCAGCGTTCCGACAGACTATGGCTACACCTTC. Its protein is CSVPTDYGYTF.

The chain links TRBV28 to TRBJ2-7; TRBD2 agrees at 7 bases. CDR1 MDHEN and CDR2 SYDVKM come from the germline V gene. The CDR3 extends over 14 amino acids. V gave up 2 bases and J gave up 3 bases; unmatched junction bases: 4. This CDR3 reads CASSLGDYHYEQYF. The CDR3 coding sequence is TGTGCCAGCAGTTTAGGGGACTATCACTACGAGCAGTACTTC.

This clone turned up a few times. V gene TRBV6-6 combines with J gene TRBJ2-2; 8 bases are shared with TRBD2. Germline trimming cut 6 bases from V and 1 base from J; bases unmatched to any gene: 7. Germline V gives CDR1 MNHNY, CDR2 SVGAGI (reference sequence). This CDR3 contains 16 residues. The CDR3 DNA reads as TGTGCCAGCAGAATCTTTAGCGGGGTGAACACCGGGGAGCTGTTTTTT. Translating it yields CASRIFSGVNTGELFF.

This clone came up a few times. V is TRBV29-1 and J is TRBJ2-7; D not resolved. Germline CDR1 SQVTM, CDR2 ANQGSEA. V gave up 8 bases and J gave up 7 bases, with 15 bases separating them. This CDR3 has 11 amino acids. The CDR3 coding sequence is TGCAGCATATTATCCTCTCGGGAGCAGTACTTC. Encoded protein: CSILSSREQYF.

V gene TRBV30 combines with J gene TRBJ1-2; 10 bases are a match to TRBD1. The CDR3 is 13 residues long. Germline V gene sequence: CDR1 GTSNPN, CDR2 SVGIG (reference sequence). V lost 6 bases, J lost 10 bases, and 11 bases stayed unmatched. CDR3 in DNA: TGTGCCTGCTCCCCCGGGACAGGGGCATTCTACACCTTC. It encodes CACSPGTGAFYTF.

J is TRBJ1-1 and V is TRBV29-1; tentative D call: TRBD1 (5 bases). Germline V CDR1 and CDR2: SQVTM, ANQGSEA. This CDR3 region has 12 residues. The germline V and J ends were trimmed by 7 bases and 4 bases, with 13 bases remaining between them. The DNA for the CDR3 is TGCAGCGGCGCAGGGTCGGGCACTGAAGCTTTCTTT. Amino acids: CSGAGSGTEAFF.

The V call is TRBV2, the J call TRBJ2-3, with D perhaps assigned TRBD1 or TRBD2 (5 bases each). Germline-derived CDR1 and CDR2 are SNHLY and FYNNEI. The germline V and J ends were trimmed by 6 bases and 0 bases, with 13 bases remaining between them. The CDR3 is made up of 15 amino acids. In nucleotides, the CDR3 is TGTGCCAGCAGGGGGACCGCTCGGAGCACAGATACGCAGTATTTT. Translation: CASRGTARSTDTQYF.

The rearrangement links TRBV5-1 to TRBJ2-6; possible D gene TRBD2, 5 bases. V lost 7 bases, J lost 2 bases, and 13 bases lay in between. CDR1 and CDR2 (germline): SGHRS, YFSETQ. The CDR3 sequence is 15 residues long. The CDR3 DNA sequence: TGCGCCAGCGGAGGTGTTGGAACTGGGGCCAACGTCCTGACTTTC. It specifies CASGGVGTGANVLTF.

This rearrangement joins TRBV29-1 to TRBJ2-1; D is undetermined. V was cut by 6 bases and J by 1 base, with 10 bases left in between. This CDR3 spans 13 amino acids. Germline CDR1 is SQVTM and CDR2 is ANQGSEA. The CDR3 is CSVEPDSYNEQFF. The CDR3 nucleotides are TGCAGCGTCGAACCGGATTCCTACAATGAGCAGTTCTTC.

The rearrangement joins TRBV15 to TRBJ2-7; the D is unclear. The CDR3 is 13 residues long. The germline V gene has CDR1 LNHNV and CDR2 YYDKDF (reference sequence). V was clipped by 1 base and J by 2 bases, with 6 bases between them. This chain's CDR3 is CATSRGPAYEQYF. For the CDR3, the DNA is TGTGCCACCAGCAGAGGCCCCGCCTACGAGCAGTACTTC.

The rearrangement links TRBV9 to TRBJ2-6; maybe TRBD2 (5 bases). Trimming removed 4 bases at V and 3 bases at J, with 11 bases between. The CDR3 totals 15 residues. Per the germline V gene, CDR1 is SGDLS and CDR2 is YYNGEE. The chain's CDR3 is CASSPTGGGANVLTF. The CDR3 DNA follows: TGTGCCAGCAGCCCAACCGGAGGTGGGGCCAACGTCCTGACTTTC.

The J gene is TRBJ2-1, the V gene TRBV9, with TRBD2 matching 14 bases. V shed 1 base, J shed 1 base, and the junction held 1 base outside the gene matches. This CDR3 is 17 amino acids long. Per the germline V gene, CDR1 is SGDLS and CDR2 is YYNGEE. The CDR3 nucleotides are TGTGCCAGCAGCGTACGACTAGCGGGAGGGTCCTACAATGAGCAGTTCTTC. Translating it yields CASSVRLAGGSYNEQFF.

The chain has TRBV2 and TRBJ2-7; 11 bases match TRBD2. The CDR3 length is 15 residues. Germline-derived CDR1 and CDR2 are SNHLY and FYNNEI. The trim removed 4 bases at V and 7 bases at J, leaving 9 bases unmatched. The chain's CDR3 is CASSGGTSGLWEQYF. Written as DNA, the CDR3 is TGTGCCAGCAGTGGAGGGACTAGCGGCCTTTGGGAGCAGTACTTC. The variable domain in full, with the rest retrieved from reference TRBV2 and TRBJ2-7, is EPEVTQTPSHQVTQMGQEVILRCVPISNHLYFYWYRQILGQKVEFLVSFYNNEISEKSEIFDDQFSVERPDGSNFTLKIRSTKLEDSAMYFCASSGGTSGLWEQYFGPGTRLTVT.

V gene TRBV4-1 combines with J gene TRBJ2-3; 12 bases map to TRBD2. CDR3 length: 17 amino acids. J was trimmed by 2 bases and V by 2 bases; bases with no gene match: 5. Germline values: CDR1 MGHRA, CDR2 YSYEKL. The CDR3 protein is CASSQRGLAGNTDTQYF. The CDR3 DNA is TGCGCCAGCAGCCAAAGAGGACTAGCGGGGAACACAGATACGCAGTATTTT.

The V and J genes are TRBV2 and TRBJ2-4, with D tentatively TRBD2 (5 bases). The V end was cut by 5 bases, the J end by 9 bases, with 20 bases between. The CDR3 has 15 residues. Germline CDR1 SNHLY, CDR2 FYNNEI. CDR3 bases: TGTGCCAGCAGTCAAGGGCCTTCGAGGGTTGGCATTCAGTACTTC. It translates to CASSQGPSRVGIQYF.

This clone has more than one count but fewer than ten. This chain connects TRBV29-1 to TRBJ2-1; 13 bases map to TRBD2. Germline CDR1 SQVTM, CDR2 ANQGSEA. The V and J ends lost 3 bases and 0 bases, in that order; junction bases with no gene match: 5. This CDR3 is 17 amino acids long. The CDR3 spells CSVEGTSGVGSYNEQFF. In DNA, the CDR3 is TGCAGCGTTGAGGGGACTAGCGGGGTTGGCTCCTACAATGAGCAGTTCTTC.

The chain uses TRBV7-7 and TRBJ2-5; 7 bases are a match to TRBD2. Germline values: CDR1 SSHAT, CDR2 FNYEAQ (reference sequence). Trimming at V came to 4 bases and at J to 1 base, leaving 9 bases not matched to a gene. CDR3 length: 16 amino acids. DNA for the CDR3: TGTGCCAGCAGCTCGAGACTAGCAGACCGCCAAGAGACCCAGTACTTC. Translation: CASSSRLADRQETQYF.

The rearrangement uses TRBV23-1 and TRBJ1-6; 7 bases map to TRBD1. TRBV23-1 is an open reading frame whose function is uncertain. With V trimmed by 7 bases and J by 9 bases, 12 bases remained unmatched. This CDR3 contains 15 residues. The CDR3 DNA follows: TGCGCCAGCAAACGATTCGACAGGGCTCCTTCACCCCTCCACTTT. It codes for CASKRFDRAPSPLHF.

The chain links TRBV7-9 to TRBJ2-1; D may be TRBD2 (6 bases). Trimming pared 1 base from V and 10 bases from J, leaving 11 bases between. Per germline, CDR1 SEHNR and CDR2 FQNEAQ (reference sequence). CDR3 length: 13 amino acids. The DNA for the CDR3 is TGTGCCAGCAGCTTAGGGGGAGGCGGGGAGCAGTTCTTC. Amino acids: CASSLGGGGEQFF.

The table lists this clone with a few counts. The chain employs TRBV27 and TRBJ2-1, with 7 bases identical to TRBD1. The CDR3 extends over 13 amino acids. Germline V gene sequence: CDR1 MNHEY, CDR2 SMNVEV (reference sequence). Unmatched junction bases numbered 8, after V lost 8 bases and J lost 7 bases. The chain's CDR3 is CASHYRGGNEQFF. CDR3 in DNA: TGTGCCAGCCATTACAGGGGTGGAAATGAGCAGTTCTTC.

The count of this clone is one. The rearrangement uses TRBV5-1 and TRBJ2-5; D perhaps matches TRBD2 (6 bases). Trimming stripped 4 bases from V and 4 bases from J, with 17 bases between. The CDR3 extends over 15 amino acids. Germline V gene sequence: CDR1 SGHRS, CDR2 YFSETQ. CDR3 protein: CASSPGASVRETQYF. Here the CDR3 DNA reads TGCGCCAGCAGCCCGGGAGCCTCGGTCCGAGAGACCCAGTACTTC.

This clone was counted between two and nine times. The chain recombines TRBV7-9 with TRBJ2-2, with D perhaps matching TRBD1 or TRBD2 (5 bases each). This CDR3 is 11 amino acids long. CDR1 and CDR2 (germline): SEHNR, FQNEAQ (reference sequence). V gave up 7 bases and J gave up 10 bases, with 10 bases separating them. CDR3 in amino acids: CASTGAQELFF. The CDR3 nucleotides are TGTGCCAGCACCGGGGCCCAGGAGCTGTTTTTT.

The rearrangement uses TRBV27 and TRBJ2-7; 7 bases match TRBD2. There are 15 residues in the CDR3. Germline V gene lookup returns CDR1 MNHEY and CDR2 SMNVEV (reference sequence). Trimming removed 2 bases from V and 5 bases from J; junction bases left unmatched: 9. CDR3 sequence: CASSLREGLYDEQYF. DNA of the CDR3: TGTGCCAGCAGTTTAAGGGAGGGCTTGTACGACGAGCAGTACTTC.

The chain combines TRBV13 with TRBJ2-3; D may be TRBD2 (6 bases). Germline V lookup: CDR1 PRHDT, CDR2 FYEKMQ (reference sequence). This CDR3 has 16 amino acids. Deletions cut 5 bases from V and 5 bases from J, with 20 bases between. CDR3 residues: CASSRRGGNVLDTQYF. The CDR3 nucleotides read TGTGCCAGCAGCCGACGGGGCGGGAATGTGTTAGATACGCAGTATTTT. Drawing the rest from reference TRBV13 and TRBJ2-3, the complete variable domain is AAGVIQSPRHLIKEKRETATLKCYPIPRHDTVYWYQQGPGQDPQFLISFYEKMQSDKGSIPDRFSAQQFSDYHSELNMSSLELGDSALYFCASSRRGGNVLDTQYFGPGTRLTVL.

This clone turned up a few times. This chain joins TRBV6-5 and TRBJ2-5, with D unclear. Trimming took 6 bases from V and 2 from J, leaving 16 bases between them. The CDR3 is 15 residues long. The germline CDR1 and CDR2 sequences are MNHEY and SVGAGI. CDR3 amino acids: CASSHPEGGQETQYF. DNA for the CDR3: TGTGCCAGCAGCCACCCCGAAGGTGGGCAAGAGACCCAGTACTTC.

The chain is built from TRBV9 and TRBJ2-2; D gene unclear. Looked up from germline, CDR1 is SGDLS and CDR2 is YYNGEE. The CDR3 spans 11 residues. V lost 0 bases to trimming and J lost 8 bases, with 2 bases between them. Here the CDR3 reads CASSVEGELFF. The CDR3 coding sequence is TGTGCCAGCAGCGTAGAAGGGGAGCTGTTTTTT.

The chain is built from TRBV7-9 and TRBJ1-4; 8 positions agree with TRBD1. The length of the CDR3 is 16 residues. J gave up 8 bases and V 4 bases, and 12 bases lay outside the gene matches. Germline values: CDR1 SEHNR, CDR2 FQNEAQ (reference sequence). CDR3 in amino acids: CASSSDRGSGDEKLFF. Written as DNA, the CDR3 is TGTGCCAGCAGCTCCGACAGGGGCTCCGGAGACGAAAAACTGTTTTTT.

V is TRBV7-9 and J is TRBJ2-7, with D possibly being TRBD1 (5 bases). Deletions cut 2 bases from V and 9 bases from J, with 14 bases between. The CDR3 consists of 13 residues. Germline loops: CDR1 SEHNR, CDR2 FQNEAQ (reference sequence). CDR3 DNA sequence: TGTGCCAGCAGCTTAAATCTGGGGCAGGGGCAGTACTTC. Residues: CASSLNLGQGQYF.

Regarding this clone: A read error likely explains this, since a far larger clone differs by one base. The V and J genes are TRBV4-2 and TRBJ2-1, with 8 nucleotides matching TRBD2. The V gene end was trimmed by 0 bases and the J gene end by 2 bases; junction bases not matched to a gene: 6. The CDR3 sequence is 17 residues long. Germline V CDR1 and CDR2: LGHNA, YNFKEQ. CDR3 nucleotide sequence: TGTGCCAGCAGCCAAGATCGGGATAGCGGGACCTACAATGAGCAGTTCTTC. It yields the protein CASSQDRDSGTYNEQFF.

The V gene is TRBV7-8, the J gene TRBJ2-7; 9 bases match TRBD2. The trim removed 3 bases at V and 3 bases at J, leaving 6 bases unmatched. This CDR3 is built from 15 residues. From germline, CDR1 is SGHVS and CDR2 FQNEAQ. For the CDR3, the DNA is TGTGCCAGCAGCTTCGGCGCGGGAGGGTTCTACGAGCAGTACTTC. Translating it yields CASSFGAGGFYEQYF.